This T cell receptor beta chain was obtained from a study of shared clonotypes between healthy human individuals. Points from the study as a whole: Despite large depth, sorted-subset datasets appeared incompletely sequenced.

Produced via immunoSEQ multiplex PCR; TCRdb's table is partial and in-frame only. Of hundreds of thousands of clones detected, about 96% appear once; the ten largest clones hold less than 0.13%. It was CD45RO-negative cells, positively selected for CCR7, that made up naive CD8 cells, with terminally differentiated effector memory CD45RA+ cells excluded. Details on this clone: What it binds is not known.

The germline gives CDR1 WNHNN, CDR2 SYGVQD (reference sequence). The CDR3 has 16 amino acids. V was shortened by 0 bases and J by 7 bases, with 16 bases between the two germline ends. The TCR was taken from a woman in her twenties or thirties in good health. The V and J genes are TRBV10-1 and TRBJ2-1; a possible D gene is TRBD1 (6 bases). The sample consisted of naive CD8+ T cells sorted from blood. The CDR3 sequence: CASSESGRGPFNEQFF. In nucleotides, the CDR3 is TGCGCCAGCAGTGAGTCTGGCAGGGGTCCCTTTAATGAGCAGTTCTTC.